Detailed here is one TCR beta chain. The data were obtained in a study of T-cell reconstitution after alpha-beta-depleted transplantation in children. Germline V gives CDR1 SQVTM, CDR2 ANQGSEA. The CDR3 covers 15 residues. V gave up 4 bases and J gave up 3 bases, with 19 bases separating them. The TCRbeta library was prepared with unique molecular identifiers. In TCRdb, the PCR reads were re-called with MiXCR into one record per CDR3 protein. The sample includes 700,000 to 850,000 distinct CDR3 sequences, roughly 15% seen only once; the top ten take around 5%. Sequenced here: PBMCs, mostly from graft donor cells, sampled 360 days after TCRalphabeta/CD19-depleted stem cell transplant. The origin of this receptor is a male patient younger than 18 who had a stem cell transplant for acute lymphoblastic leukemia, so the T cells may come from the graft donor. The gene calls are TRBV29-1 and TRBJ2-7; D may correspond to TRBD1 or TRBD2 (5 bases each). The chain's CDR3 is CSVGGRGRAIYEQYF. As DNA, the CDR3 is TGCAGCGTTGGGGGACGGGGCAGGGCTATCTACGAGCAGTACTTC.